Following are 22 T cell receptor beta chains from one sample sequenced in a study of Ad26.COV2.S vaccination and SARS-CoV-2 variants. Treatment defined: 19 received Ad26.COV2.S at low or high dose, single or two shots; about 5 received placebo; per-sample allocation not given. Each sample was drawn 63 days after the first injection (of vaccine or placebo). Sequencing was performed with immunoSEQ multiplex PCR; in TCRdb, only in-frame clones are kept and a portion is missing. The sample holds 350,000 to 450,000 clones, around 93% seen once. The source material was peripheral blood, sampled in a trial of Ad26.COV2.S vaccine versus placebo. All receptors derive from a person between 18 and 60 years old who received the Ad26.COV2.S COVID-19 vaccine or a placebo.

CDR3: CATTGAREAEAFF. The DNA for the CDR3 is TGTGCCACCACGGGAGCCAGGGAAGCTGAAGCTTTCTTT. The V call is TRBV24-1, the J call TRBJ1-1; tentatively, D is TRBD1 (5 bases). V shed 8 bases and J shed 6 bases, with 15 bases lying between them. The CDR3 totals 13 residues. CDR1 is KGHDR, CDR2 SFDVKD, per germline.

This chain joins TRBV7-2 and TRBJ2-7; weak D call: TRBD1 (7 bases). From germline, CDR1 is SGHTA and CDR2 FQGNSA. The CDR3 has 13 residues. V lost 5 bases and J 3 bases, leaving 11 bases between the germline ends. The DNA of the CDR3 is TGTGCCAGCAGCCAGGGGGGTCGCTACGAGCAGTACTTC. The encoded protein is CASSQGGRYEQYF.

This chain connects TRBV7-5 to TRBJ2-7; the D call in the table, TRBD2, was not verified against the DNA. TRBV7-5 corresponds to a pseudogene. The CDR3 is 14 amino acids. DNA of the CDR3: TGTGCCAGAAGCGGGACTCCCCCGCCCTACGAGCAGTACTTC. Encoded protein: CARSGTPPPYEQYF.

This rearrangement joins TRBV15 to TRBJ2-3; D remains unclear. This CDR3 region has 12 residues. The germline gives CDR1 LNHNV, CDR2 YYDKDF (reference sequence). V lost 4 bases and J lost 1, with 3 bases in between. CDR3 sequence reads: CATSKGTDTQYF. In nucleotides, the CDR3 is TGTGCCACCAGCAAGGGCACAGATACGCAGTATTTT.

J is TRBJ1-5 and V is TRBV6-5, with a weak D call TRBD1 (6 bases). The V and J ends lost 6 bases and 7 bases respectively, with 13 bases between them. Germline CDR1 and CDR2: MNHEY and SVGAGI. This CDR3 spans 13 amino acids. CDR3: CASSPGGRQPQHF. The DNA for the CDR3 is TGTGCCAGCAGCCCCGGGGGGCGGCAGCCCCAGCATTTT.

The CDR3 DNA sequence: TGCGCCAGCAGCCAAGGAGTGGTCAAGAACACTGAAGCTTTCTTT. Translation gives CASSQGVVKNTEAFF. The chain couples TRBV4-3 to TRBJ1-1; D is unresolved. Trimming pared 1 base from V and 1 base from J, leaving 10 bases between. The CDR3 loop spans 15 amino acids. In germline, CDR1 is LGHNA, CDR2 YSLEER.

This clone was detected only once. The chain combines TRBV10-1 with TRBJ2-1, with 12 bases matching TRBD2. Trimming took 0 bases from V and 2 from J; bases not matched to a gene: 2. This CDR3 comprises 17 residues. The germline CDR1 and CDR2 sequences are WNHNN and SYGVQD (reference sequence). CDR3 coding DNA: TGCGCCAGCAGTGAGTCGGGACTAGCGGGTCCCTACAATGAGCAGTTCTTC. The encoded protein is CASSESGLAGPYNEQFF.

Comment on this clone: Other DNA sequences in this specimen translate into the identical CDR3. The DNA for the CDR3 is TGTGCCAGCTCACCGGACATGAACACTGAAGCTTTCTTT. Its translation: CASSPDMNTEAFF. This chain links TRBV18 with TRBJ1-1, with D maybe TRBD1 (5 bases). The CDR3 sequence is 13 residues long. Germline lookup yields CDR1 KGHSH and CDR2 LQKENI. V was cut by 3 bases and J by 0 bases, with 5 bases left in between. The full variable domain, its missing parts supplied by reference TRBV18 and TRBJ1-1, is NAGVMQNPRHLVRRRGQEARLRCSPMKGHSHVYWYRQLPEEGLKFMVYLQKENIIDESGMPKERFSAEFPKEGPSILRIQQVVRGDSAAYFCASSPDMNTEAFFGQGTRLTVV.

The V and J genes are TRBV4-2 and TRBJ2-4, with TRBD2 matching over 10 bases. The V gene end was trimmed by 2 bases and the J gene end by 6 bases; junction bases not matched to a gene: 7. This CDR3 has 16 residues. CDR1 and CDR2 from the germline V gene are LGHNA and YNFKEQ. The CDR3 is CASSQLAGGRGNIQYF. The CDR3 DNA follows: TGTGCCAGCAGCCAATTAGCGGGGGGCCGTGGAAACATTCAGTACTTC.

V and J are TRBV7-8 and TRBJ2-2, with D perhaps TRBD1 or TRBD2 (7 bases each). Trimming removed 2 bases at V and 5 bases at J, with 12 bases between. The CDR3 runs to 15 residues. Germline assignment: CDR1 SGHVS and CDR2 FQNEAQ. The CDR3 loop reads CASSLRGRGTGELFF. Here the CDR3 DNA reads TGTGCCAGCAGCTTAAGGGGGCGGGGGACCGGGGAGCTGTTTTTT. Using reference TRBV7-8 and TRBJ2-2 for the parts outside the CDR3, the full variable domain is GAGVSQSPRYKVAKRGQDVALRCDPISGHVSLFWYQQALGQGPEFLTYFQNEAQLDKSGLPSDRFFAERPEGSVSTLKIQRTQQEDSAVYLCASSLRGRGTGELFFGEGSRLTVL.

The chain carries TRBV28 and TRBJ1-3; D perhaps matches TRBD1 (6 bases). The germline CDR1 and CDR2 sequences are MDHEN and SYDVKM. The CDR3 spans 15 residues. The V end was cut by 4 bases, the J end by 2 bases, with 12 bases between. The CDR3 nucleotides are TGTGCCAGCAGTTGGGACACCACCACTGGAAACACCATATATTTT. This encodes CASSWDTTTGNTIYF.

The genes are TRBV20-1 and TRBJ2-1; 7 bases agree with TRBD2. The germline V gene encodes CDR1 DFQATT and CDR2 SNEGSKA (reference sequence). The CDR3 loop spans 15 amino acids. Trimming cost V 3 bases and J 4 bases; bases outside gene matches: 9. The CDR3 DNA sequence: TGCAGTGCTAGTCAGAGCGGGGAGCTATACAATGAGCAGTTCTTC. Residues: CSASQSGELYNEQFF.

CDR3: CAWSADRRNTIYF. The DNA of the CDR3 is TGTGCCTGGAGTGCGGACCGCCGAAACACCATATATTTT. The V and J genes are TRBV30 and TRBJ1-3; no clear D. The CDR3 covers 13 residues. Trimming shortened V by 1 base and J by 5 bases, and 9 bases separated the two germline ends. Germline CDR1 GTSNPN, CDR2 SVGIG (reference sequence).

The chain has TRBV7-9 and TRBJ2-1, with 9 bases fitting TRBD2. This CDR3 has 16 residues. V shed 3 bases and J 10 bases; nucleotides not matched to a gene: 13. Per germline, CDR1 SEHNR and CDR2 FQNEAQ (reference sequence). CDR3 DNA sequence: TGTGCCAGCAGCTTTGTAAGCGGGGGGCCCCAGAGGGAGCAGTTCTTC. Translation gives CASSFVSGGPQREQFF.

The DNA for the CDR3 is TGTGCCACCAGCAGTCGGGATCTCCAAGAGACCCAGTACTTC. Protein product: CATSSRDLQETQYF. The V call is TRBV15, the J call TRBJ2-5, with D possibly TRBD2 on 5 matching bases. The germline V gene encodes CDR1 LNHNV and CDR2 YYDKDF (reference sequence). Trimming pared 3 bases from V and 1 base from J, leaving 9 bases between. The CDR3 totals 14 residues.

This sequence joins TRBV19 and TRBJ2-7; D perhaps matches TRBD1 (6 bases). The CDR3 has 17 residues. The V and J ends lost 5 bases and 2 bases respectively, with 22 bases between them. Germline CDR1 LNHDA, CDR2 SQIVND (reference sequence). CDR3 coding DNA: TGTGCCAGTAGTTCATCCTACAGTAAATGGACAGCCTACGAGCAGTACTTC. Translated: CASSSSYSKWTAYEQYF.

The CDR3 reads CASSSGEGIGELFF. CDR3 DNA: TGCGCCAGCAGCTCCGGTGAGGGTATCGGGGAGCTGTTTTTT. V gene TRBV4-1 combines with J gene TRBJ2-2; D perhaps matches TRBD2 (5 bases). Germline V gene lookup returns CDR1 MGHRA and CDR2 YSYEKL. Trimming left V 5 bases short and J 7 bases short, with 14 bases between. CDR3 length equals 14 residues.

The gene calls are TRBV3-1 (or the pseudogene TRBV3-2) and TRBJ2-3, with D unclear. Germline CDR1 LGHDT, CDR2 YNNKEL (reference sequence). CDR3 size: 14 residues. Trimming stripped 10 bases from V and 4 bases from J, with 18 bases between. Here the CDR3 DNA reads TGTGCCACACTGGACGGTCATTTCCCAGATACGCAGTATTTT. Amino acids: CATLDGHFPDTQYF.

This rearrangement joins TRBV12-2 to TRBJ2-1; the table's D call, TRBD1, was not checked against the DNA. TRBV12-2 is marked as a pseudogene. The CDR3 has 13 residues. The CDR3, as DNA: TGTGCAAGTCGCAGATGGGGGCATAATGAGCAGTTCTTC. This sequence encodes CASRRWGHNEQFF.

The V gene is TRBV7-2, the J gene TRBJ1-1; tentatively, D is TRBD1 (5 bases). V was pared by 4 bases and J by 8 bases, with 17 bases between. The germline V gene encodes CDR1 SGHTA and CDR2 FQGNSA. This CDR3 contains 14 residues. For the CDR3, the DNA is TGTGCCAGCAGCTCCCATCGGACATTGTTGGAAGCTTTCTTT. Its protein is CASSSHRTLLEAFF.

The CDR3 nucleotides read TGTGCCAGCAGCTCCACGGTCCGGGGGGGGTACAATGAGCAGTTCTTC. Protein sequence: CASSSTVRGGYNEQFF. V gene TRBV11-2 combines with J gene TRBJ2-1; 8 bases fit TRBD2. There are 16 residues in the CDR3. The trim removed 4 bases at V and 4 bases at J, leaving 9 bases unmatched. Germline V gene sequence: CDR1 SGHAT, CDR2 FQNNGV.

The J gene is TRBJ2-5, the V gene TRBV7-6; 14 bases agree with TRBD2. The CDR3 covers 17 residues. The trim removed 7 bases at V and 3 bases at J, leaving 10 bases unmatched. The V gene's germline CDR1 is SGHVS and CDR2 FNYEAQ. CDR3 in DNA: TGTGCCAGCACTGGTCGACTAGCGGGGGGGCAGGAAGAGACCCAGTACTTC. This sequence encodes CASTGRLAGGQEETQYF.